The 21 T cell receptor beta chains given below trace back to one sample, sequenced in a study of blood T cell repertoires in COVID-19. Profiling relied on immunoSEQ multiplex PCR, and the TCRdb table lists in-frame clones only, not all of them. This repertoire shows about 300,000 clones, around 92% found once; its top ten account for 5% to 7%. What was sequenced was peripheral blood. Source of these receptors: a man younger than 30 who had recovered from COVID-19.

The chain combines TRBV7-9 with TRBJ1-1; 9 bases align to TRBD1. V shed 1 base and J 4 bases; nucleotides not matched to a gene: 1. Looked up from germline, CDR1 is SEHNR and CDR2 is FQNEAQ (reference sequence). The CDR3 is 14 amino acids. CDR3 amino acids: CASSLGDRVTEAFF. The CDR3 bases are TGTGCCAGCAGCTTAGGGGACAGGGTCACTGAAGCTTTCTTT.

The chain carries TRBV9 and TRBJ1-1; D not resolved. Trimming took 0 bases from V and 1 from J, leaving 7 bases between them. CDR3 length equals 14 residues. CDR1 is SGDLS and CDR2 is YYNGEE in the germline V gene. The CDR3 loop reads CASSVGAGNTEAFF. The CDR3 DNA follows: TGTGCCAGCAGCGTAGGGGCGGGGAACACTGAAGCTTTCTTT.

This clone was recorded only once. CDR3 DNA: TGTGCCAGCAGCCTAGGGGCAGAAGAGACCCAGTACTTC. This sequence encodes CASSLGAEETQYF. The V and J genes are TRBV9 and TRBJ2-5, with D tentatively TRBD1 (5 bases). Trimming took off 4 bases at V and 3 bases at J, with 10 bases between the two ends. CDR3 length: 13 residues. Germline V lookup: CDR1 SGDLS, CDR2 YYNGEE. The full variable domain, with the rest looked up from reference TRBV9 and TRBJ2-5, is DSGVTQTPKHLITATGQRVTLRCSPRSGDLSVYWYQQSLDQGLQFLIQYYNGEERAKGNILERFSAQQFPDLHSELNLSSLELGDSALYFCASSLGAEETQYFGPGTRLLVL.

The gene calls are TRBV6-2 or TRBV6-3 and TRBJ2-3; 9 nucleotides agree with TRBD2. J lost 8 bases, V lost 4 bases, and 16 bases had no gene match. This CDR3 comprises 17 residues. Germline lookup yields CDR1 MNHEY and CDR2 SVGEGT. The CDR3 loop reads CASSSGLGRLAVSTQYF. The CDR3, as DNA: TGTGCCAGCAGTTCTGGGTTAGGGAGACTAGCGGTTAGTACGCAGTATTTT.

This clone was seen just once. This chain joins TRBV19 and TRBJ1-6, with D maybe TRBD1 (6 bases). V dropped 2 bases and J dropped 3 bases, with 17 bases sitting between them. This CDR3 contains 18 residues. Germline assignment: CDR1 LNHDA and CDR2 SQIVND (reference sequence). DNA for the CDR3: TGTGCCAGTAGTATACAAGCACAGGGTGAGGGCTATAATTCACCCCTCCACTTT. Protein: CASSIQAQGEGYNSPLHF.

The rearrangement joins TRBV19 to TRBJ1-1; maybe TRBD1 (5 bases). The V end was cut by 7 bases, the J end by 6 bases, with 15 bases between. Germline V CDR1 and CDR2: LNHDA, SQIVND (reference sequence). CDR3 size: 13 residues. CDR3 protein: CASMERGTPEAFF. The CDR3 region has the DNA TGTGCCAGTATGGAGCGGGGGACCCCTGAAGCTTTCTTT.

The chain has TRBV29-1 and TRBJ1-1; weak D call: TRBD1 (6 bases). With 0 bases removed from V and 5 bases from J, the gap between germline ends came to 13 bases. This CDR3 spans 14 amino acids. CDR1 and CDR2 from the germline V gene are SQVTM and ANQGSEA. CDR3 in amino acids: CSVEDEGRGTEAFF. The CDR3 DNA sequence: TGCAGCGTTGAAGATGAGGGTAGGGGGACTGAAGCTTTCTTT.

V and J are TRBV4-1 and TRBJ1-6; D is unclear. The CDR3 contains 12 residues. Germline CDR1 reads MGHRA; CDR2 reads YSYEKL. The V gene lost 0 bases and the J gene lost 11 bases, with 5 bases spanning the gap. CDR3: CASSQEKPPLHF. The CDR3 DNA reads TGCGCCAGCAGCCAAGAAAAGCCACCCCTCCACTTT.

The J gene is TRBJ1-1, the V gene TRBV6-5, with a possible D match to TRBD1 (5 bases). Trimming pared 6 bases from V and 7 bases from J, leaving 18 bases between. There are 14 residues in the CDR3. CDR1 MNHEY and CDR2 SVGAGI come from the germline V gene. The CDR3 is CASSSARVSGEAFF. The CDR3 DNA reads as TGTGCCAGCAGCTCAGCCAGGGTTTCAGGTGAAGCTTTCTTT.

This chain links TRBV6-5 with TRBJ2-1; TRBD1 matches at 7 bases. This CDR3 is built from 14 residues. Losses at the gene ends were 0 bases for V and 5 bases for J; bases not matched to a gene: 1. The germline CDR1 and CDR2 sequences are MNHEY and SVGAGI. The chain's CDR3 is CASSYSTGNNEQFF. In DNA, the CDR3 is TGTGCCAGCAGTTACTCGACAGGGAACAATGAGCAGTTCTTC.

For the CDR3, the DNA is TGTGCCAGCAGCTTTGGGGCAGGGGAGCTGTTTTTT. Protein sequence: CASSFGAGELFF. This chain uses TRBV5-4 with TRBJ2-2, with D possibly being TRBD1 (5 bases). Germline V CDR1 and CDR2: SGHNT, YYREEE (reference sequence). The CDR3 is 12 amino acids. The ends were cut back, 2 bases at V and 8 bases at J, with 7 bases in the middle.

This sequence joins TRBV7-6 and TRBJ2-2; TRBD1 matches 10 bases. The ends lost 5 bases at V and 6 bases at J; junction bases unmatched: 6. Germline V gives CDR1 SGHVS, CDR2 FNYEAQ. This CDR3 region has 15 residues. The CDR3 DNA follows: TGTGCCAGCAGCGCGCCGGGACAGGGGCCCGGGGAGCTGTTTTTT. It yields the protein CASSAPGQGPGELFF.

The chain carries TRBV27 and TRBJ2-1; TRBD1 agrees at 12 bases. From germline, CDR1 is MNHEY and CDR2 SMNVEV (reference sequence). The trim removed 5 bases at V and 9 bases at J, leaving 5 bases unmatched. This CDR3 spans 14 amino acids. The chain's CDR3 is CASSRGQGAFEQFF. CDR3 DNA: TGTGCCAGCAGTAGGGGACAGGGGGCGTTTGAGCAGTTCTTC.

The rearrangement links TRBV12-2 to TRBJ2-2; the table's D call, TRBD1, was not checked against the DNA. TRBV12-2 is recorded as a pseudogene. The CDR3 covers 16 residues. This chain's CDR3 is CASRLGGQPNTGELFF. The CDR3 DNA sequence: TGTGCAAGTCGCTTAGGGGGACAGCCGAACACCGGGGAGCTGTTTTTT.

This chain connects TRBV5-5 to TRBJ1-1, with 8 nucleotides matching TRBD1. This CDR3 contains 16 residues. V shed 2 bases and J 1 base; nucleotides not matched to a gene: 7. Germline-derived CDR1 and CDR2 are SGHKS and YYEKEE (reference sequence). CDR3 nucleotides: TGTGCCAGCAGCTTAATACTTACAGGGGGGAACACTGAAGCTTTCTTT. Its protein is CASSLILTGGNTEAFF.

The rearrangement joins TRBV15 to TRBJ2-3, with no clear D. The V and J ends lost 0 bases and 0 bases respectively, with 7 bases between them. Germline loops: CDR1 LNHNV, CDR2 YYDKDF (reference sequence). The CDR3 runs to 15 residues. CDR3 DNA sequence: TGTGCCACCAGCAGAGACGCCACTAGCACAGATACGCAGTATTTT. Translating gives CATSRDATSTDTQYF.

This clone was counted once. The chain carries TRBV5-4 and TRBJ2-3; D is perhaps TRBD2 (6 bases). Germline CDR1 reads SGHNT; CDR2 reads YYREEE (reference sequence). Trimming took 4 bases from V and 4 from J, leaving 10 bases between them. The CDR3 length is 13 residues. CDR3 sequence (DNA): TGTGCCAGCAGCGTGCGGGAACCAGATACGCAGTATTTT. The encoded protein is CASSVREPDTQYF. Together with reference TRBV5-4 and TRBJ2-3, the CDR3 gives the full variable domain: ETGVTQSPTHLIKTRGQQVTLRCSSQSGHNTVSWYQQALGQGPQFIFQYYREEENGRGNFPPRFSGLQFPNYSSELNVNALELDDSALYLCASSVREPDTQYFGPGTRLTVL.

The chain uses TRBV7-9 and TRBJ1-1, with 8 nucleotides matching TRBD1. The ends lost 4 bases at V and 4 bases at J; junction bases unmatched: 5. This CDR3 comprises 14 residues. CDR1 is SEHNR and CDR2 is FQNEAQ in the germline V gene (reference sequence). The chain's CDR3 is CASSSDREVTEAFF. The CDR3 bases are TGTGCCAGCAGCTCGGACAGGGAGGTCACTGAAGCTTTCTTT.

The chain has TRBV9 and TRBJ2-2; maybe TRBD2 (5 bases). The V gene lost 3 bases and the J gene lost 0 bases, with 15 bases spanning the gap. CDR1 and CDR2 from the germline V gene are SGDLS and YYNGEE. This CDR3 spans 17 amino acids. The CDR3 DNA is TGTGCCAGCAGCGCACGGGGTCGCACCTCGAACACCGGGGAGCTGTTTTTT. Protein: CASSARGRTSNTGELFF.

The chain joins TRBV5-8 to TRBJ2-4; TRBD2 matches at 12 bases. CDR3 length: 19 residues. Per the germline V gene, CDR1 is SGHTS and CDR2 is YDEGEE. J gave up 2 bases and V 4 bases, and 13 bases lay outside the gene matches. The CDR3 nucleotides are TGTGCCAGCAGCCTAGGACTAGCGGGAAGTATGCTAACCAAAAACATTCAGTACTTC. It encodes CASSLGLAGSMLTKNIQYF.

The chain has TRBV5-1 and TRBJ2-7; 7 bases line up with TRBD2. Germline V gene lookup returns CDR1 SGHRS and CDR2 YFSETQ. V lost 1 base, J lost 2 bases, and 21 bases stayed unmatched. The CDR3 covers 20 residues. The CDR3 spells CASSLSWGTGLAELAYEQYF. Written as DNA, the CDR3 is TGCGCCAGCAGCTTGTCTTGGGGAACCGGTCTAGCGGAACTGGCCTACGAGCAGTACTTC.